The TCR beta chain under discussion was sequenced for a study of blood T cells in healthy people across ages. The authors ran a second PCR of 7 to 11 cycles using a sample-barcoded 5' primer and a J-beta primer mix. From the 5' RACE reads, TCRdb called clonotypes with MiXCR, one entry per CDR3 protein. The table lists 800,000 to 900,000 distinct CDR3 sequences, less than 80% of them singletons. V was cut by 2 bases and J by 6 bases, with 14 bases left in between. Germline V gene sequence: CDR1 ENHRY, CDR2 SYGVKD. The CDR3 length is 14 residues. The chain joins TRBV10-3 to TRBJ2-7, with D possibly matching TRBD2 (6 bases). The source material was blood. The source is a man aged 25 to 45 in good health. This CDR3 is CAISEVDRGGEQYF. The CDR3 coding sequence is TGTGCCATCAGTGAGGTGGATAGGGGAGGCGAGCAGTACTTC.